This passage covers 5 T cell receptor beta chains from one sample sequenced in a study of T cell responses to AZD1222 COVID-19 vaccine. The data were produced by immunoSEQ multiplex PCR, yet TCRdb's version contains in-frame clones alone and is incomplete. The data hold more than 110,000 clones, with about 91% observed a single time. The specimen was peripheral blood, collected on day 0 of AZD1222 vaccination. Receptors originate from an adult in good health.

The chain combines TRBV10-3 with TRBJ2-2; TRBD1 might be the D (5 bases). V was trimmed by 8 bases and J by 0 bases, leaving 7 bases between them. The CDR3 is 13 residues long. Germline lookup yields CDR1 ENHRY and CDR2 SYGVKD. Written as DNA, the CDR3 is TGTGCCATCGGGGCGGCGAACACCGGGGAGCTGTTTTTT. Translating it yields CAIGAANTGELFF.

The CDR3 spells CASSIVGSHGRQFF. The CDR3 DNA is TGTGCCAGTAGTATTGTAGGGTCCCACGGGAGGCAGTTCTTC. The rearrangement links TRBV19 to TRBJ2-1, with a weak D call TRBD2 (6 bases). The CDR3 extends over 14 amino acids. Germline lookup yields CDR1 LNHDA and CDR2 SQIVND (reference sequence). Trimming took 3 bases from V and 12 from J, leaving 18 bases between them.

The chain couples TRBV6-2 or TRBV6-3 to TRBJ1-2, with D hard to call. In germline, CDR1 is MNHEY, CDR2 SVGEGT. CDR3 length: 13 residues. V shed 5 bases and J shed 7 bases, with 14 bases lying between them. CDR3 protein: CASSDGVRSGYTF. In nucleotides, the CDR3 is TGTGCCAGCAGTGACGGGGTCCGGTCTGGCTACACCTTC.

The chain carries TRBV7-9 and TRBJ2-1; no definite D call. CDR1 and CDR2 (germline): SEHNR, FQNEAQ (reference sequence). The CDR3 length is 13 residues. The germline V and J ends were trimmed by 1 base and 5 bases, with 6 bases remaining between them. For the CDR3, the DNA is TGTGCCAGCAGCTTAGGAGTCAACAATGAGCAGTTCTTC. Protein product: CASSLGVNNEQFF.

This sequence joins TRBV6-5 and TRBJ1-5; unclear D gene. With 8 bases removed from V and 4 bases from J, the gap between germline ends came to 12 bases. From germline, CDR1 is MNHEY and CDR2 SVGAGI. The CDR3 extends over 13 amino acids. The CDR3 DNA follows: TGTGCCAGCCGCATAACCGGAAATCAGCCCCAGCATTTT. It codes for CASRITGNQPQHF.